Listed below are T cell receptor beta chains from one sample, sequenced in a study of monozygotic twins with inflammatory bowel disease. TCRdb re-called the 5' RACE reads and gives one entry per CDR3 protein, without DNA. This sample's clone table lists roughly 200,000 distinct CDR3 sequences. Sequencing was performed on blood. The receptor set was obtained from a human donor with ulcerative colitis or Crohn's disease, or a healthy co-twin of an affected twin (not recorded which). The CDR3 runs from the conserved cysteine through the conserved F or W.

V	J	CDR3
TRBV3-1	TRBJ1-1	CASSQDGRVTEAFF
TRBV19	TRBJ2-7	CATGTGGAEQYF
TRBV2	TRBJ2-3	CASSLMRGGTDTQYF
TRBV20-1	TRBJ2-1	CSARVLSSYNEQFF
TRBV6-5	TRBJ1-1	CASSYGTEAFF
TRBV5-1	TRBJ1-2	CASSPGRGAEDLYGYTF
TRBV4-1	TRBJ2-2	CASTSGRGGSRAELFF
TRBV20-1	TRBJ2-1	CSARDEGIGMGNEQFF
TRBV9	TRBJ2-7	CASSPRLALYEQYF
TRBV12-3/TRBV12-4	TRBJ1-1	CASSLNTNMNTEAFF
TRBV6-6	TRBJ2-3	CASKEGLTDTQYF
TRBV19	TRBJ1-1	CASSSWGRGTEAFF
TRBV7-2	TRBJ1-2	CASSPQPNYGYTF
TRBV27	TRBJ2-3	CASSPRAAGTDTQYF
TRBV7-8	TRBJ2-1	CASSPQRGRYEQFF
TRBV14	TRBJ2-1	CASSQRERSSYNEQFF
TRBV5-6	TRBJ1-5	CASSLRTGSNQPQHF
TRBV4-2	TRBJ2-2	CASSRQGSGELFF
TRBV11-2	TRBJ2-1	CASSPGLAGGQQFF
TRBV12-3/TRBV12-4	TRBJ1-5	CASSLGADQPQHF
TRBV10-3	TRBJ2-3	CAITRDFRTDTQYF
TRBV28	TRBJ2-7	CASSFEGPYYEQYF
TRBV7-2	TRBJ2-3	CASSPALLAGADTQYF
TRBV7-2	TRBJ1-4	CASSSGTGVEGNEKLFF
TRBV7-9	TRBJ2-7	CASSIGTSGKNEQYF
TRBV5-1	TRBJ2-3	CASSLPGLGTDTQYF
TRBV3-1	TRBJ1-1	CASSDRVNTEAFF
TRBV29-1	TRBJ2-3	CSVEGGGDTQYF
TRBV15	TRBJ2-7	CATSRESGRVYEQYF
TRBV7-9	TRBJ2-3	CASSFSPTLTDTQYF
TRBV18	TRBJ1-1	CASSPGPGQNTEAFF
TRBV20-1	TRBJ1-2	CSARSLGRPGGYTF
TRBV4-3	TRBJ2-3	CASSQGVGRTDTQYF